The rows below give T cell receptor beta chains drawn from one sample of a study of regulatory T cells in long-lasting Graves disease. TCRdb re-called the multiplex PCR reads with MiXCR, one entry per CDR3 protein. The sample consists of roughly 350,000 distinct CDR3 sequences, under 20% of them appearing once. Another study also made use of these data, one on T cells in Graves' hyperthyroidism and ophthalmopathy.

Source: peripheral blood mononuclear cells (PBMCs), taken at new diagnosis, from a patient treated with antithyroid drugs. All receptors derive from a woman aged 18-30 years with Graves disease. The CDR3 runs from the conserved cysteine through the conserved F or W. D genes are given only for firm matches. The size field is filled for only some rows; it gives once, few, many or a size class.

J	size	D	V	DNA	CDR3
TRBJ1-2	many	-	TRBV7-2	TGTGCCAGCAGCTTAAACGGCTACACCTTC	CASSLNGYTF
TRBJ2-7	many	TRBD2	TRBV11-1	TGTGCCAGCACCCCAGGAGCTAGCGGATGGCAGTACTTC	CASTPGASGWQYF
TRBJ2-7	many	TRBD2	TRBV3-1	TGTGCCAGCAGCCGGATGGCTAGCGGACGATCCTACGAGCAGTACTTC	CASSRMASGRSYEQYF
TRBJ1-1	few	TRBD1	TRBV2	TGTGCCAGCAGTGACTCGCACAGGGGTTTAGCTTTCTTT	CASSDSHRGLAFF
TRBJ1-1	many	-	TRBV5-1	TGCGCCAGCAGCTTAGGTGGCCCGAACACTGAAGCTTTCTTT	CASSLGGPNTEAFF
TRBJ2-1	many	-	TRBV3-1	TGTGCCAGCAGCCGTCTCGGGACAAATCGCTACAATGAGCAGTTCTTC	CASSRLGTNRYNEQFF
TRBJ2-4	many	TRBD1	TRBV3-1	TGTGCCAGCAGCCAGGGACAGGGGATAAACATTCAGTACTTC	CASSQGQGINIQYF
TRBJ1-2	-	-	TRBV5-1	TGCGCCAGCAGCCCCCGGGAGGGGACTAGTGGCTACACCTTC	CASSPREGTSGYTF
TRBJ2-5	many	-	TRBV28	TGTGCCAGCAGCCCGGGAGATCAAGAGACCCAGTACTTC	CASSPGDQETQYF
TRBJ2-7	many	-	TRBV12-3/TRBV12-4	TGTGCCAGCAGGTCACGGGACAACTCCTACGAGCAGTACTTC	CASRSRDNSYEQYF
TRBJ1-1	many	-	TRBV30	TGTGCCTGGAGCCATTTCACAGGGCAATTGTCTGAAGCTTTCTTT	CAWSHFTGQLSEAFF
TRBJ1-6	many	-	TRBV20-1	TGCAGTGCCAATACCTATAATTCACCCCTCCACTTT	CSANTYNSPLHF
TRBJ2-3	-	TRBD2	TRBV24-1	TGTGCCACCAGTGATTTCCAGCCGGCGAGGAGCGGGAGAGTCACAGATACGCAGTATTTT	CATSDFQPARSGRVTDTQYF
TRBJ1-2	many	-	TRBV7-9	TGTGCCAGCAGCCCACGCGCGGCCGCCCCCTATGGCTACACCTTC	CASSPRAAAPYGYTF
TRBJ2-1	many	-	TRBV28	TGTGCCAGCAGTGCCTCCGGGGGAGATGAGCAGTTCTTC	CASSASGGDEQFF
TRBJ1-5	many	TRBD1	TRBV20-1	TGCAGTGCCCTGCGGACAGGCCTAAATAGCAATCAGCCCCAGCATTTT	CSALRTGLNSNQPQHF
TRBJ2-1	many	TRBD2	TRBV5-1	TGTGCCAGCAGCTTGGGGACTAGCGGATTCTACAATGAGCAGTTCTTC	CASSLGTSGFYNEQFF
TRBJ2-1	many	TRBD2	TRBV5-1	TGCGCCAGCAGCCAAGGGACTAGCGGGGCCGCCAATGAGCAGTTCTTC	CASSQGTSGAANEQFF
TRBJ2-7	many	-	TRBV11-1	TGTGCCAGCAGCTTAGGGGGTAACGTCTACGAGCAGTACTTC	CASSLGGNVYEQYF
TRBJ2-4	-	-	TRBV27	TGTGCCAGCAGTTTTCTAGGGGAGAACATTCAGTACTTC	CASSFLGENIQYF
TRBJ2-3	few	-	TRBV30	TGTGCCTGGAGTCCGACTAGGGGGAGGGCCAGTACGCAGTATTTT	CAWSPTRGRASTQYF
TRBJ1-4	many	-	TRBV6-2/TRBV6-3	TGTGCCAGCAGAAGAAGGCAGGAGGTGTTTTTT	CASRRRQEVFF
TRBJ1-1	many	-	TRBV2	TGTGCCAGCAGACTTCGACAGGCGAACACTGAAGCTTTCTTT	CASRLRQANTEAFF
TRBJ2-3	few	TRBD2	TRBV3-1	TGTGCCAGCAGCCAATGGTGGTCCGGGACTAGCGGGAGCACAGATACGCAGTATTTT	CASSQWWSGTSGSTDTQYF
TRBJ1-2	many	-	TRBV20-1	TGCAGTGCTAGAGATGGGGGCGCCTATGGCTACACCTTC	CSARDGGAYGYTF
TRBJ1-1	-	-	TRBV7-9	TGTGCCAGCAGCTTGGCAGTTGGCACTGAAGCTTTCTTT	CASSLAVGTEAFF
TRBJ2-1	-	TRBD1	TRBV7-9	TGTGCCAGCACCGTTCCCTTAACAGGGGACAATGAGCAGTTCTTC	CASTVPLTGDNEQFF
TRBJ2-7	-	TRBD1	TRBV14	TGTGCCAGCAGCCGAGACCGGGACAGGGTTGTCGAGCAGTACTTC	CASSRDRDRVVEQYF
TRBJ1-2	-	TRBD1	TRBV29-1	TGCAGCGCTTCCGGGACAGGTCCAAGTAATGGCTACACCTTC	CSASGTGPSNGYTF
TRBJ1-2	many	-	TRBV3-1	TGTGCCAGCAGCCATTGGGGAATGGACTATGGCTACACCTTC	CASSHWGMDYGYTF